The 9 T cell receptor beta chains below were found in one sample sequenced in a study of T cell responses to AZD1222 COVID-19 vaccine. Only in-frame clones appear in the TCRdb table, and some are missing; sequencing was by immunoSEQ multiplex PCR. The table has about 140,000 clones, approximately 88% seen once. Sequenced material: peripheral blood, taken on day 0 of AZD1222 vaccination. The receptors derive from an adult in good health.

The rearrangement links TRBV6-1 to TRBJ2-7, with D perhaps matching TRBD1 (6 bases). The germline CDR1 and CDR2 sequences are MNHNS and SASEGT. The CDR3 sequence is 16 residues long. The germline V and J ends were trimmed by 2 bases and 2 bases, with 16 bases remaining between them. CDR3 nucleotide sequence: TGTGCCAGCAGTGAATACCTCCAGGGGAAAGCCTACGAGCAGTACTTC. It codes for CASSEYLQGKAYEQYF.

The chain joins TRBV5-8 to TRBJ2-2; 8 bases fit TRBD2. The CDR3 contains 16 residues. CDR1 SGHTS and CDR2 YDEGEE come from the germline V gene. The ends lost 4 bases at V and 2 bases at J; junction bases unmatched: 7. Here the CDR3 reads CASSHHSGENTGELFF. The CDR3 bases are TGTGCCAGCAGCCATCATAGCGGGGAAAACACCGGGGAGCTGTTTTTT.

This chain connects TRBV13 to TRBJ2-7; 9 positions match TRBD2. CDR1 is PRHDT, CDR2 FYEKMQ, per germline (reference sequence). The length of the CDR3 is 14 residues. J gave up 2 bases and V 3 bases, and 2 bases lay outside the gene matches. This CDR3 reads CASSFASGAYEQYF. The CDR3 DNA follows: TGTGCCAGCAGCTTCGCTAGCGGGGCCTACGAGCAGTACTTC.

V usage is TRBV5-1 and J usage is TRBJ2-5; 10 nucleotides align to TRBD2. V was pared by 0 bases and J by 2 bases, with 7 bases of the junction left unmatched. The CDR3 consists of 17 residues. Germline V gene data show CDR1 as SGHRS and CDR2 as YFSETQ. This CDR3 reads CASSLGPSGGSQETQYF. For the CDR3, the DNA is TGCGCCAGCAGCTTGGGTCCTAGCGGGGGATCGCAAGAGACCCAGTACTTC.

About this clone: Other DNA sequences in this specimen translate into the identical CDR3. V and J are TRBV5-1 and TRBJ1-1; D may be TRBD1 (5 bases). V lost 0 bases and J 0 bases, leaving 6 bases between the germline ends. The CDR3 is 14 amino acids. Germline loops: CDR1 SGHRS, CDR2 YFSETQ. The CDR3 DNA reads as TGCGCCAGCAGCTTGGACAGGCTGAACACTGAAGCTTTCTTT. This translates into CASSLDRLNTEAFF.

V usage is TRBV6-5 and J usage is TRBJ2-1; TRBD2 matches 12 bases. After removal of 2 bases from V and 10 bases from J, the junction contained 6 bases not matched to a gene. This CDR3 is 15 amino acids long. Per germline, CDR1 MNHEY and CDR2 SVGAGI. The CDR3 loop reads CASSYRTSGAGEQFF. CDR3 sequence (DNA): TGTGCCAGCAGTTACCGGACTAGCGGGGCCGGGGAGCAGTTCTTC.

In this sample, this clone turned up once. This rearrangement joins TRBV7-2 to TRBJ1-4, with 9 bases aligning to TRBD1. Germline V CDR1 and CDR2: SGHTA, FQGNSA. The V segment lost 5 bases and the J segment 7 bases; nucleotides outside the gene matches: 8. The CDR3 totals 15 residues. The CDR3 spells CASSADRGGTEKLFF. CDR3 coding DNA: TGTGCCAGCAGCGCGGACAGGGGAGGGACTGAAAAACTGTTTTTT.

In its sample, this clone was seen many times. The chain couples TRBV28 to TRBJ1-5, with D perhaps matching TRBD1 (5 bases). Between the trimmed V and J ends, which lost 5 bases and 5 bases, there was a span of 16 bases. Germline values: CDR1 MDHEN, CDR2 SYDVKM. The CDR3 has 15 residues. In nucleotides, the CDR3 is TGTGCCAGCAGTCCAAGGGGCAGCTTATATCAGCCCCAGCATTTT. Its protein product is CASSPRGSLYQPQHF. Full variable domain (rest looked up from reference TRBV28 and TRBJ1-5): DVKVTQSSRYLVKRTGEKVFLECVQDMDHENMFWYRQDPGLGLRLIYFSYDVKMKEKGDIPEGYSVSREKKERFSLILESASTNQTSMYLCASSPRGSLYQPQHFGDGTRLSIL.

The chain is built from TRBV5-8 and TRBJ1-4; TRBD1 is a possible D gene (5 bases). Per the germline V gene, CDR1 is SGHTS and CDR2 is YDEGEE. The CDR3 extends over 15 amino acids. Deletions cut 2 bases from V and 3 bases from J, with 11 bases between. The chain's CDR3 is CASSLFAGPNEKLFF. The CDR3 nucleotides are TGTGCCAGCAGCTTATTTGCGGGACCTAATGAAAAACTGTTTTTT. Looking up the rest from reference TRBV5-8 and TRBJ1-4 gives the full variable domain: EAGVTQSPTHLIKTRGQQATLRCSPISGHTSVYWYQQALGLGLQFLLWYDEGEERNRGNFPPRFSGRQFPNYSSELNVNALELEDSALYLCASSLFAGPNEKLFFGSGTQLSVL.